The rows below give T cell receptor beta chains drawn from one sample of a study of cytomegalovirus exposure and HLA in healthy donors. The method was immunoSEQ multiplex PCR; TCRdb's version includes in-frame clones alone and lacks a portion of them. The table shows 55,000 to 75,000 clones, with 65% to 80% occurring only once. Sequencing was performed on PBMCs. These receptors were obtained from a man aged 25 to 40 in good health and CMV-seropositive. Both conserved end residues are part of each CDR3. The order of the fields is D gene, clone size, J gene, V gene, CDR3 DNA, CDR3 protein. The D gene is left open where the match is weak. Only some rows state a clone size, as once, few, many or a class for expanded clones.

d_gene: TRBD1; abundance: -; j_gene: TRBJ2-7; v_gene: TRBV5-4; CDR3nt: TGTGCCAGCAGCCAACCGGGACAGGGGGTTTGGGAGCAGTACTTC; CDR3aa: CASSQPGQGVWEQYF
d_gene: -; abundance: -; j_gene: TRBJ1-2; v_gene: TRBV28; CDR3nt: TGTGCCAGCACAGTTCAAGACTATGGCTACACCTTC; CDR3aa: CASTVQDYGYTF
d_gene: TRBD1; abundance: -; j_gene: TRBJ2-3; v_gene: TRBV13; CDR3nt: TGTGCCAGCAGCCCGACAGGGGTGGGCACAGATACGCAGTATTTT; CDR3aa: CASSPTGVGTDTQYF
d_gene: -; abundance: -; j_gene: TRBJ2-7; v_gene: TRBV7-2; CDR3nt: TGTGCCAGCAGCTTGGGAGGAATGTACGAGCAGTACTTC; CDR3aa: CASSLGGMYEQYF
d_gene: TRBD2; abundance: -; j_gene: TRBJ2-7; v_gene: TRBV4-1; CDR3nt: TGCGCCAGCAGCCTTTTCGCGGGAGTTAGCTCCTACGAGCAGTACTTC; CDR3aa: CASSLFAGVSSYEQYF
d_gene: -; abundance: -; j_gene: TRBJ2-3; v_gene: TRBV9; CDR3nt: TGTGCCAGCAGCGTGGGACCCGGGACATTAGGCACAGATACGCAGTATTTT; CDR3aa: CASSVGPGTLGTDTQYF
d_gene: TRBD2; abundance: -; j_gene: TRBJ2-7; v_gene: TRBV4-2; CDR3nt: TGTGCCAGCAGCCAAGATTGGAGCGGGGGGGCGGGGGAGCAGTACTTC; CDR3aa: CASSQDWSGGAGEQYF
d_gene: -; abundance: once; j_gene: TRBJ1-5; v_gene: TRBV19; CDR3nt: TGTGCCAGTAGTCCTATACAGGTTAGCAATCAGCCCCAGCATTTT; CDR3aa: CASSPIQVSNQPQHF
d_gene: TRBD1; abundance: -; j_gene: TRBJ2-5; v_gene: TRBV6-5; CDR3nt: TGTGCCAGCAGTTACTCAGGCAGGGGGCTCCAAGGGACCCAGTACTTC; CDR3aa: CASSYSGRGLQGTQYF
d_gene: TRBD2; abundance: -; j_gene: TRBJ2-7; v_gene: TRBV5-1; CDR3nt: TGCGCCAGCAGCAAGACAACCGGGACTAGCGGGGGGGCCTCCTACGAGCAGTACTTC; CDR3aa: CASSKTTGTSGGASYEQYF
d_gene: TRBD1; abundance: -; j_gene: TRBJ1-5; v_gene: TRBV30; CDR3nt: TGTGCCTGGAGTCCAGGGGGCCCTCAGCCCCAGCATTTT; CDR3aa: CAWSPGGPQPQHF
d_gene: -; abundance: -; j_gene: TRBJ1-5; v_gene: TRBV28; CDR3nt: TGTGCCAGCAGTCTAAACAGGGCAGGGAGCAATCAGCCCCAGCATTTT; CDR3aa: CASSLNRAGSNQPQHF
d_gene: -; abundance: -; j_gene: TRBJ2-5; v_gene: TRBV6-1; CDR3nt: TGTGCCAGCAGTGAATGGGGGCGGATAGAGACCCAGTACTTC; CDR3aa: CASSEWGRIETQYF
d_gene: -; abundance: -; j_gene: TRBJ1-2; v_gene: TRBV11-2; CDR3nt: TGTGCCAGCAGCTTAGACAGGGGTGGCTACACCTTC; CDR3aa: CASSLDRGGYTF
d_gene: -; abundance: once; j_gene: TRBJ1-2; v_gene: TRBV18; CDR3nt: TGTGCCAGCTCACCAGGGCAGGGGCTACGGTATGGCTACACCTTC; CDR3aa: CASSPGQGLRYGYTF
d_gene: -; abundance: -; j_gene: TRBJ1-2; v_gene: TRBV11-2; CDR3nt: TGTGCCAGCAGCTCACAGGACCGATCTAACTATGGCTACACCTTC; CDR3aa: CASSSQDRSNYGYTF